This TCR beta chain was captured by sequencing in a study of blood T cell repertoires in COVID-19. A single count supports this clone. The CDR3 contains 13 residues. The germline V gene encodes CDR1 GTSNPN and CDR2 SVGIG (reference sequence). V lost 0 bases to trimming and J lost 4 bases, with 9 bases between them. This table comes from immunoSEQ multiplex PCR, and its TCRdb copy is limited to in-frame clones, with some not included. Of hundreds of thousands of clones in the sample, roughly 80% were seen once. The V gene is TRBV30, the J gene TRBJ1-1; no reliable D call. This TCR was sampled from a man aged 35-49 years who had been exposed to COVID-19. The source material was PBMCs or T cells enriched from blood (not recorded which). The CDR3 DNA sequence: TGTGCCTGGAGTGTAATGTGGAGCACTGAAGCTTTCTTT. As protein: CAWSVMWSTEAFF. Drawing the rest from reference TRBV30 and TRBJ1-1, the complete variable domain is SQTIHQWPATLVQPVGSPLSLECTVEGTSNPNLYWYRQAAGRGLQLLFYSVGIGQISSEVPQNLSASRPQDRQFILSSKKLLLSDSGFYLCAWSVMWSTEAFFGQGTRLTVV.